The text below deals with one TCR beta chain. Its antigen is currently unknown. These data come from a study of post-analysis software for immune sequencing data. Study-level results: Patients had higher frequencies than controls of five TRBV segments, including TRBV5-6, TRBV5-1 and TRBV20-1. Controls had significantly higher normalized Chao1 diversity than multiple sclerosis patients.

Unique molecular identifiers were built into the TCR beta cDNA libraries. MiXCR, applied by TCRdb to the PCR reads, yields one record per CDR3 protein. The sample lists roughly 800,000 distinct CDR3 sequences, roughly 50% occurring once. J was trimmed by 5 bases and V by 0 bases; bases with no gene match: 5. The CDR3 has 15 residues. Germline V gene lookup returns CDR1 LNHNV and CDR2 YYDKDF (reference sequence). The rearrangement links TRBV15 to TRBJ1-2, with TRBD1 matching over 8 bases. The TCR originated in a girl aged 5-17 years with multiple sclerosis. Material: blood. Written as DNA, the CDR3 is TGTGCCACCAGCAGAGACAGGGGGCTGTGGTATGGCTACACCTTC. This encodes CATSRDRGLWYGYTF.